A selection of T cell receptor beta chains follows, all from one sample in a study of blood T cells in healthy people across ages. TCRdb recomputed calls from the 5' RACE reads with MiXCR, one row per CDR3 protein. The sample shows about 400,000 distinct CDR3 sequences, about half of them seen only once. Sequencing used blood. These receptors came from a man aged 55 to 70 in good health. Each CDR3 is given with its conserved first and last residue. The D gene is left open where the match is weak. Some rows have no size entry. The others give once, few or many, or a class for an expanded clone.

abundance: -; v_gene: TRBV20-1; j_gene: TRBJ2-4; d_gene: TRBD2; CDR3aa: CSARGLAGKNIQYF; CDR3nt: TGCAGTGCTAGAGGGCTAGCGGGCAAAAACATTCAGTACTTC
abundance: many; v_gene: TRBV9; j_gene: TRBJ2-3; d_gene: TRBD2; CDR3aa: CASSPLLAGGWDTQYF; CDR3nt: TGTGCCAGCAGCCCTCTCTTAGCGGGAGGGTGGGATACGCAGTATTTT
abundance: -; v_gene: TRBV7-6; j_gene: TRBJ2-3; d_gene: -; CDR3aa: CASSPASISTDTQYF; CDR3nt: TGTGCCAGCAGCCCAGCCTCTATAAGCACAGATACGCAGTATTTT
abundance: few; v_gene: TRBV28; j_gene: TRBJ2-5; d_gene: -; CDR3aa: CASSLWRTAQYF; CDR3nt: TGTGCCAGCAGTTTATGGCGTACGGCGCAGTACTTC
abundance: few; v_gene: TRBV20-1; j_gene: TRBJ2-5; d_gene: TRBD2; CDR3aa: CSAKPSVSGETQYF; CDR3nt: TGCAGTGCTAAGCCTAGCGTTAGCGGGGAGACCCAGTACTTC
abundance: -; v_gene: TRBV20-1; j_gene: TRBJ1-2; d_gene: -; CDR3aa: CSARVHRDSYGYTF; CDR3nt: TGCAGTGCTAGGGTACACCGGGATTCTTATGGCTACACCTTC
abundance: few; v_gene: TRBV4-1; j_gene: TRBJ2-7; d_gene: -; CDR3aa: CASSHNRDIVEQYF; CDR3nt: TGCGCCAGCAGCCACAACCGGGACATCGTCGAGCAGTACTTC
abundance: -; v_gene: TRBV28; j_gene: TRBJ2-5; d_gene: TRBD2; CDR3aa: CASSPPGLALHEQYF; CDR3nt: TGTGCCAGCAGCCCTCCGGGACTAGCTCTCCATGAGCAGTACTTC
abundance: -; v_gene: TRBV5-4; j_gene: TRBJ2-7; d_gene: TRBD2; CDR3aa: CASSTGTSPYEQYF; CDR3nt: TGTGCCAGCAGCACCGGGACTAGTCCCTACGAGCAGTACTTC
abundance: -; v_gene: TRBV29-1; j_gene: TRBJ2-5; d_gene: TRBD1; CDR3aa: CSVVGLRPGQGEQETQYF; CDR3nt: TGCAGCGTTGTTGGTTTACGACCGGGACAGGGAGAACAAGAGACCCAGTACTTC
abundance: -; v_gene: TRBV3-1; j_gene: TRBJ2-5; d_gene: -; CDR3aa: CASSQEWVRGPEETQYF; CDR3nt: TGTGCCAGCAGCCAAGAATGGGTCCGGGGGCCTGAAGAGACCCAGTACTTC
abundance: -; v_gene: TRBV4-2; j_gene: TRBJ2-4; d_gene: -; CDR3aa: CASNQAVGRKNIQYF; CDR3nt: TGTGCCAGCAACCAAGCGGTGGGAAGAAAAAACATTCAGTACTTC
abundance: once; v_gene: TRBV18; j_gene: TRBJ2-7; d_gene: -; CDR3aa: CASSITSLFGEQYF; CDR3nt: TGTGCCAGCTCGATAACCAGTCTCTTTGGCGAGCAGTACTTC
abundance: few; v_gene: TRBV3-1; j_gene: TRBJ2-1; d_gene: -; CDR3aa: CASSQKGGGNEQFF; CDR3nt: TGTGCCAGCAGCCAAAAAGGGGGAGGCAATGAGCAGTTCTTC
abundance: few; v_gene: TRBV21-1; j_gene: TRBJ2-7; d_gene: -; CDR3aa: CASSKEETRQNLYEQYF; CDR3nt: TGTGCCAGCAGCAAAGAGGAGACTAGACAGAATCTTTACGAGCAGTACTTC
abundance: -; v_gene: TRBV25-1; j_gene: TRBJ2-7; d_gene: -; CDR3aa: CASSGAPSSEQYF; CDR3nt: TGTGCCAGCAGTGGTGCCCCATCGAGCGAGCAGTACTTC
abundance: -; v_gene: TRBV20-1; j_gene: TRBJ2-1; d_gene: TRBD2; CDR3aa: CSASGLAGDNFYNEQFF; CDR3nt: TGCAGTGCTAGTGGACTAGCGGGGGACAACTTCTACAATGAGCAGTTCTTC